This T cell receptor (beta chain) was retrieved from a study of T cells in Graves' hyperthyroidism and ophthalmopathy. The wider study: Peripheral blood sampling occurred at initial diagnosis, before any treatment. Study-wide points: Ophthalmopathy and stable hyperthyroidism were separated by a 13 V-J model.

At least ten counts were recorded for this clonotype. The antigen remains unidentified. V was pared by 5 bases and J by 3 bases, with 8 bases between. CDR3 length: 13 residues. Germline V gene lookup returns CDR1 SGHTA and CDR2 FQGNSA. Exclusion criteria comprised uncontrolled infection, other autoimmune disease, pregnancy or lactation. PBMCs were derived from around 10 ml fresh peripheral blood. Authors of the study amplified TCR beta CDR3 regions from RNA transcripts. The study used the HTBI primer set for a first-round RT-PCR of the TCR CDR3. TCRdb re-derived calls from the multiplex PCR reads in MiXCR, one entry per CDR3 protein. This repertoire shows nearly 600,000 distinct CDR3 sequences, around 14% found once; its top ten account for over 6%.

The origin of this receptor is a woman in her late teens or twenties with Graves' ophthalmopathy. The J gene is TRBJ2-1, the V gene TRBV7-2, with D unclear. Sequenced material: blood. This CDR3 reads CASSRINYNEQFF. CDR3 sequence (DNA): TGTGCCAGCAGCCGTATAAACTACAATGAGCAGTTCTTC.